This note documents a single T cell receptor beta chain sequence. Mismatch with germline at one junction end may stem from a read error. Across 24 US areas, participants ranged in age from about 18 to 100 years. Which cohort a participant joined came from the clinical history participants gave. This sample is part of a study of blood T cell repertoires in COVID-19. Study overall: T cells, B-cell-depleted T cells, or PBMCs supplied cDNA or gDNA.

Germline CDR1 is SSHAT and CDR2 is FNYEAQ (reference sequence). CDR3 size: 13 residues. Per the authors' pipeline: Using reference gene primer amplification, nucleated cell counts were estimated. Sequencing used immunoSEQ multiplex PCR; TCRdb keeps in-frame clones, though not all of them. The V and J calls and the clone size are those of that table, but D and trimming were determined from the DNA. The data show more than 200,000 clones, around nine tenths seen once. What was sequenced was PBMCs or T cells enriched from blood (not recorded which). This receptor was obtained from a woman aged 45-60 years who had recovered from COVID-19. The rearrangement uses TRBV7-7 and TRBJ2-7; 8 bases match TRBD1. As DNA, the CDR3 is TGTGCTAGCAGCTCTGACAGGGGAGCCGAGCAGTACTTC. Its translation: CASSSDRGAEQYF.